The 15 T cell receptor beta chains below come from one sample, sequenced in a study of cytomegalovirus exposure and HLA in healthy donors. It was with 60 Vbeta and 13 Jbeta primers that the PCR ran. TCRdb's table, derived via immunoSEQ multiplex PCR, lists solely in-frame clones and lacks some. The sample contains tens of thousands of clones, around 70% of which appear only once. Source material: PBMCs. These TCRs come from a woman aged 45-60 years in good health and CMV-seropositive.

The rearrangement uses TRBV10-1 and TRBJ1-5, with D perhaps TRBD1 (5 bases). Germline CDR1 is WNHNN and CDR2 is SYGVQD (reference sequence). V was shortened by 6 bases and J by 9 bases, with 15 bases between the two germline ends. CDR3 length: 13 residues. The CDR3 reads CASSAEGDRPQHF. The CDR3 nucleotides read TGCGCCAGCAGCGCCGAAGGGGATCGGCCCCAGCATTTT.

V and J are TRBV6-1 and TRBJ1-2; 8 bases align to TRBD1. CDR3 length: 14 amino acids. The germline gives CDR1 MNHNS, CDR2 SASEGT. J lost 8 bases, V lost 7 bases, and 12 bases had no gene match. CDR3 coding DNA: TGTGCCAGCAAGGACAGGGTGGAAGTGGGGGGCTACACCTTC. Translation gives CASKDRVEVGGYTF.

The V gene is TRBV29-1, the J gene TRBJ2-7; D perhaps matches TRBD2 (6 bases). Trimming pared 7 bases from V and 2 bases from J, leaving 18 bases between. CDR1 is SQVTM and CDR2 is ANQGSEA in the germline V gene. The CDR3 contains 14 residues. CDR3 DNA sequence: TGCAGCGCAACACTGGCGGGGCGGCCCTACGAGCAGTACTTC. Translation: CSATLAGRPYEQYF.

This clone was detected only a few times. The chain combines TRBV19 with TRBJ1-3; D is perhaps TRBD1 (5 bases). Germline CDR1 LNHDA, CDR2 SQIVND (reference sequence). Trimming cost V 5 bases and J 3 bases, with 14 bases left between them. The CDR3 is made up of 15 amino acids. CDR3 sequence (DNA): TGTGCCAGTAGTTCGATGACGCAGGGTGGAAACACCATATATTTT. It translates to CASSSMTQGGNTIYF. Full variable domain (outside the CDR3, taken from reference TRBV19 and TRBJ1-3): DGGITQSPKYLFRKEGQNVTLSCEQNLNHDAMYWYRQDPGQGLRLIYYSQIVNDFQKGDIAEGYSVSREKKESFPLTVTSAQKNPTAFYLCASSSMTQGGNTIYFGEGSWLTVV.

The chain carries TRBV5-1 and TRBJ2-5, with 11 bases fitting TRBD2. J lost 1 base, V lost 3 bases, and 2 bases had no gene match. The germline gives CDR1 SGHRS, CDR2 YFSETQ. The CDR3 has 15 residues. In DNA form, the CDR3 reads TGCGCCAGCAGCTCGGGACTAGCGGTCCAAGAGACCCAGTACTTC. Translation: CASSSGLAVQETQYF.

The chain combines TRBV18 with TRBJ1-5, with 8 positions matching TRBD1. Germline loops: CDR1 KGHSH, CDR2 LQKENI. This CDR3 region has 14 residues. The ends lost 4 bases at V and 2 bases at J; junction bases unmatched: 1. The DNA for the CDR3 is TGTGCCAGCTCACTGGACAGGGGCAATCAGCCCCAGCATTTT. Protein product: CASSLDRGNQPQHF.

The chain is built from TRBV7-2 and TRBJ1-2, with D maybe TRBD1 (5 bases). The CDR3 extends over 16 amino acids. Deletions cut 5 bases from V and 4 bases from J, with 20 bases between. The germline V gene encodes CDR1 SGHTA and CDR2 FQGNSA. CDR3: CASSPYNRPWGYGYTF. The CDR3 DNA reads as TGTGCCAGCAGCCCATACAACAGGCCTTGGGGCTATGGCTACACCTTC.

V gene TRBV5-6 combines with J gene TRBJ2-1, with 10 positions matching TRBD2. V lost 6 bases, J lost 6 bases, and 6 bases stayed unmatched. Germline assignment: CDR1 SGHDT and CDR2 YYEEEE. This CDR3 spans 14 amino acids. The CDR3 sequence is CASIASGSFNEQFF. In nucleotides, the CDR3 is TGTGCCAGCATTGCTAGCGGGAGCTTCAATGAGCAGTTCTTC.

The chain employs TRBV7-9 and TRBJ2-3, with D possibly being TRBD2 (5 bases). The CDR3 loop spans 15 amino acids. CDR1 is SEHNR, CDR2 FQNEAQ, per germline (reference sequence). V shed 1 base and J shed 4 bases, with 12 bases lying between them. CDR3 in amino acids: CASSLVTGTADTQYF. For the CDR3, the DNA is TGTGCCAGCAGCTTAGTTACGGGAACAGCAGATACGCAGTATTTT.

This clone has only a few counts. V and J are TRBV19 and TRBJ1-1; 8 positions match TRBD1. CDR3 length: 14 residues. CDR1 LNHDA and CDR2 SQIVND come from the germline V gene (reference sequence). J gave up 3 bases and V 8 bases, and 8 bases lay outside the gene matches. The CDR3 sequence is CASHKQGAYTEAFF. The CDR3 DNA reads TGTGCCAGTCACAAGCAGGGGGCGTACACTGAAGCTTTCTTT.

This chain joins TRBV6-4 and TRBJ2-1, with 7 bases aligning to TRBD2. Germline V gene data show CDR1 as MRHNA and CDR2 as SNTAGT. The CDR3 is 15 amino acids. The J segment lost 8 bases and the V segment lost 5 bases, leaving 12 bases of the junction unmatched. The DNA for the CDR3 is TGTGCCAGCAGTAGGGGTAGCGGGTCATTAGATGAGCAGTTCTTC. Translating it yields CASSRGSGSLDEQFF.

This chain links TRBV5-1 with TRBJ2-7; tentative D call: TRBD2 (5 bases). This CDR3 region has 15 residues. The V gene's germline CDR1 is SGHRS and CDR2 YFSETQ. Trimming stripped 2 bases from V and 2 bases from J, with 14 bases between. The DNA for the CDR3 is TGCGCCAGCAGCTTTCCGGGGTCCGGAACCTACGAGCAGTACTTC. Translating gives CASSFPGSGTYEQYF.

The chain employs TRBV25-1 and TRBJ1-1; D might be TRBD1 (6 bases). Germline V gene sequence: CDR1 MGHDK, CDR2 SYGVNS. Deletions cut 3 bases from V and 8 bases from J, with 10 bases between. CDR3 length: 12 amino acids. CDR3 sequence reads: CASSEGAKEAFF. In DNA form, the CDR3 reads TGTGCCAGCAGTGAGGGGGCCAAGGAAGCTTTCTTT.

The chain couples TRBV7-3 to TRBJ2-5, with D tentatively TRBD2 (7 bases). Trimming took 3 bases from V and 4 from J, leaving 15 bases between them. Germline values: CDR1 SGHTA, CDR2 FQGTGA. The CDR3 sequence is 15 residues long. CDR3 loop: CASSFQAGEGETQYF. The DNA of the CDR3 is TGTGCCAGCAGCTTTCAGGCAGGGGAGGGAGAGACCCAGTACTTC.

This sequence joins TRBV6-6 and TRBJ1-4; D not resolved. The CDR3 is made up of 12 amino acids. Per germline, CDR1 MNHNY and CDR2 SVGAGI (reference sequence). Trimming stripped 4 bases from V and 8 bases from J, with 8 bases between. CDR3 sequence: CASSSVGEKLFF. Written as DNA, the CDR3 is TGTGCCAGCAGTTCGGTCGGGGAAAAACTGTTTTTT.